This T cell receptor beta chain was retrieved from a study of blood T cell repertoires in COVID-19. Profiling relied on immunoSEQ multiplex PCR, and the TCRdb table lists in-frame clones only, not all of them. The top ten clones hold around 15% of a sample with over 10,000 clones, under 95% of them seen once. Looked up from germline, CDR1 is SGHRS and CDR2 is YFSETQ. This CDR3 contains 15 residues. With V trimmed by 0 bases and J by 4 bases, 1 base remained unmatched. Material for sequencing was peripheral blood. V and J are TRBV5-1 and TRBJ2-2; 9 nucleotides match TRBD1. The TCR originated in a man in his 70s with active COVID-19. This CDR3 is CASSLATGGTGELFF. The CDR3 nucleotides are TGCGCCAGCAGCTTGGCGACAGGGGGCACCGGGGAGCTGTTTTTT.